This TCR beta chain was recovered during a study of regulatory T cells in long-lasting Graves disease. Study-wide findings and caveats: TRBV28, TRBJ1-2 and TRBJ2-5 emerged as the favored segments in persistent disease. Lower TCR diversity was seen in persistent Graves' patients than in newly diagnosed ones.

Time point denoted: persistent/refractory GD, antithyroid drugs over 5 years with positive TRAb. After RNA was extracted from PBMCs, the TCR library was made from it. It was an endocrinology department in Xi'an, China, that provided the patients. Germline lookup yields CDR1 MRHNA and CDR2 SNTAGT. V gave up 6 bases and J gave up 4 bases, with 12 bases separating them. The CDR3 sequence is 13 residues long. This clonotype was counted a few times. The antigen is not known. Libraries of TCR beta came from iRepertoire HTBI primers plus Arm-PCR of CDR3 regions. TCRdb reanalysed the multiplex PCR reads using MiXCR and keeps one entry per CDR3 protein. The repertoire holds 500,000 to 700,000 distinct CDR3 sequences, with about 32% as singletons.

Source: peripheral blood mononuclear cells (PBMCs), taken when the disease was refractory, from a patient treated with antithyroid drugs. This chain links TRBV6-4 with TRBJ1-1, with unresolved D. The sequence was obtained from a female donor with Graves disease. The CDR3 spells CASSYLQSTEAFF. CDR3 DNA: TGTGCCAGCAGCTACCTACAGAGCACTGAAGCTTTCTTT.